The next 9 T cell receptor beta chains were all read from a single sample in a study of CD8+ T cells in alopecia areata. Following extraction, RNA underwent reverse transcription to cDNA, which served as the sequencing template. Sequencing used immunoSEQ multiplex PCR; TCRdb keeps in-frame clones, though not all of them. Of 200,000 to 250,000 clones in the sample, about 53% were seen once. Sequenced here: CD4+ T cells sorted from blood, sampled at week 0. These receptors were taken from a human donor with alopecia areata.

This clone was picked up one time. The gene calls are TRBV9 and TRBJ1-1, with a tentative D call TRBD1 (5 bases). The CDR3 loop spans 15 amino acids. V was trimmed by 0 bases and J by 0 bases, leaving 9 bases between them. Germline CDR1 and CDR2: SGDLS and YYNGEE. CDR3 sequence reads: CASSVATAMNTEAFF. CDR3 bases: TGTGCCAGCAGCGTAGCGACAGCGATGAACACTGAAGCTTTCTTT.

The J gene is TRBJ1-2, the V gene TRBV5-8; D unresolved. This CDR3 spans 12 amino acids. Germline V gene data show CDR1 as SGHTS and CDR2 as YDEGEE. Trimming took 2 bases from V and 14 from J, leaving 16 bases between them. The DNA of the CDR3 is TGTGCCAGCAGCTTCACCCAAAGGGCGGAGACCTTC. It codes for CASSFTQRAETF.

CDR3 nucleotides: TGTGCCAGCAGCCAACATCGCGGACAGGGATCCTACGAGCAGTACTTC. Its translation: CASSQHRGQGSYEQYF. The gene calls are TRBV14 and TRBJ2-7; 8 bases align to TRBD1. This CDR3 has 16 residues. The J segment lost 1 base and the V segment lost 2 bases, leaving 7 bases of the junction unmatched. Germline CDR1 is SGHDN and CDR2 is FVKESK.

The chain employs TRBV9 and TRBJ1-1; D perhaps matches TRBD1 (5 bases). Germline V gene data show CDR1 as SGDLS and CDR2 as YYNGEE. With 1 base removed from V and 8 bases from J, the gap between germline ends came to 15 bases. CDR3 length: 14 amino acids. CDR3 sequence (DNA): TGTGCCAGCAGCGTAATTTTGGGGGAATCCGAAGCTTTCTTT. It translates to CASSVILGESEAFF.

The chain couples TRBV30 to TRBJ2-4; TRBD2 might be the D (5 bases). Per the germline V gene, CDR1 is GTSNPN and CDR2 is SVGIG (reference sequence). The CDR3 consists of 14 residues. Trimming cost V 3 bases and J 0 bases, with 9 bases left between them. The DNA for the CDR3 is TGTGCCTGGAGGGCTGGACTAGCCAAAAACATTCAGTACTTC. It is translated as CAWRAGLAKNIQYF.

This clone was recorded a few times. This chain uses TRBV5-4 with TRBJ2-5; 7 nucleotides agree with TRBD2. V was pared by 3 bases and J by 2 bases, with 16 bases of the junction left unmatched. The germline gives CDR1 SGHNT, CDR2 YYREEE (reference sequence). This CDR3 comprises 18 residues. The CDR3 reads CASSSLGRLAATQETQYF. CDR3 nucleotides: TGTGCCAGCAGCTCCCTGGGTAGGCTAGCGGCAACACAAGAGACCCAGTACTTC.

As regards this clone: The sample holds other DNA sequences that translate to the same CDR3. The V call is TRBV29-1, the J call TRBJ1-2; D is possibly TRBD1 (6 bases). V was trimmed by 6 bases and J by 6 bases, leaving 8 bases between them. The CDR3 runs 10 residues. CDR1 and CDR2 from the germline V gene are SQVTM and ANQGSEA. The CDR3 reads CSVNRDGYTF. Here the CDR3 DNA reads TGCAGCGTAAACAGGGATGGCTACACCTTC.

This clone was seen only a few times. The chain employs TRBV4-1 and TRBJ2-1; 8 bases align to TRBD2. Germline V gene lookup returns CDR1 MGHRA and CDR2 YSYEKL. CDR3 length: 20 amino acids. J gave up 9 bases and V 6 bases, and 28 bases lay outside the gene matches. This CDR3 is CASRRRPAGVTPAGYAEQFF. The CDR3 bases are TGCGCCAGCAGGCGCAGACCAGCGGGAGTAACCCCTGCCGGGTATGCTGAGCAGTTCTTC.

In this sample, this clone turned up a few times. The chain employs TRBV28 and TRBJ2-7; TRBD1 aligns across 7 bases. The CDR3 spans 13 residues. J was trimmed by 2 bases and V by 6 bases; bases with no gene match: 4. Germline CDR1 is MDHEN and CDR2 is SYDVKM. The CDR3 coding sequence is TGTGCCAGCAGCCTGACAGGGCCCTACGAGCAGTACTTC. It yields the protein CASSLTGPYEQYF.